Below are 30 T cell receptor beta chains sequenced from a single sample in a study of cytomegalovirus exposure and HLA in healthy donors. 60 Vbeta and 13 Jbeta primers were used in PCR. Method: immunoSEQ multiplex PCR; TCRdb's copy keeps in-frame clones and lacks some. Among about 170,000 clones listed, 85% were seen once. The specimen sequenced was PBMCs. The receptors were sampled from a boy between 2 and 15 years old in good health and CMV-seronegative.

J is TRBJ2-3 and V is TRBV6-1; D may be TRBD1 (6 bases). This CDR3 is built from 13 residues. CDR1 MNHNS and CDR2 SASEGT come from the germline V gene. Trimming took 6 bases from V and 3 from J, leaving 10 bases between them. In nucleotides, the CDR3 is TGTGCCAGCAGATGGACAGCAACAGATACGCAGTATTTT. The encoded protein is CASRWTATDTQYF.

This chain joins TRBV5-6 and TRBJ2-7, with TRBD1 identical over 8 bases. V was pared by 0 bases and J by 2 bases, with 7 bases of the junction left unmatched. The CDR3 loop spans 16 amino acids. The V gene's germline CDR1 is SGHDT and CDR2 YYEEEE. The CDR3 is CASSLGGQATAYEQYV. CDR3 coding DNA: TGTGCCAGCAGCTTGGGGGGACAGGCTACCGCCTACGAGCAGTACGTC.

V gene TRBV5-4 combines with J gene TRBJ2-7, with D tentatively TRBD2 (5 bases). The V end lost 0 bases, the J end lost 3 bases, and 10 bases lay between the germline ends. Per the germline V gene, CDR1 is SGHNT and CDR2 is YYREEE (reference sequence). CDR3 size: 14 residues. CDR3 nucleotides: TGTGCCAGCAGCTTGGGGGGAGAAGTCTACGAGCAGTACTTC. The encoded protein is CASSLGGEVYEQYF.

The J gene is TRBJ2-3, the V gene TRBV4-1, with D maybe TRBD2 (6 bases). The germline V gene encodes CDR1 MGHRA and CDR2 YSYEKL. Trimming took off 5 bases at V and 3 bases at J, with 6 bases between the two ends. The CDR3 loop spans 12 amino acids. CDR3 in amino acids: CASSGGTDTQYF. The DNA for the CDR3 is TGCGCCAGCAGCGGGGGGACAGATACGCAGTATTTT.

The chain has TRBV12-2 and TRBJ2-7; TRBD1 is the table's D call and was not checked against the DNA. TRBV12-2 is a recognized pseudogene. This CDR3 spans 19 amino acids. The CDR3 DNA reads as TGTGCAAGTCGCTTCTCGCAGGTACTGGGGCCACGCCGAACCCCCGAGCAGTACGTC. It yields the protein CASRFSQVLGPRRTPEQYV.

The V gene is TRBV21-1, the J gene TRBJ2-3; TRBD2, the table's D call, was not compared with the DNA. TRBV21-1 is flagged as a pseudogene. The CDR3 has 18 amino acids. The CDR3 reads CASSSGVGRDHSTDTQYF. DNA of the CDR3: TGTGCCAGCAGCTCCGGTGTAGGACGGGATCATAGCACAGATACGCAGTATTTT.

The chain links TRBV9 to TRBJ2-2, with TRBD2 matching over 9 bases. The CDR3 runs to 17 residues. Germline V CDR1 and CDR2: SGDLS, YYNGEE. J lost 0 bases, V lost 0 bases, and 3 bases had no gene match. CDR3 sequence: CASSVGSGRSNTGELFF. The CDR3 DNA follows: TGTGCCAGCAGCGTAGGTAGCGGGAGATCGAACACCGGGGAGCTGTTTTTT.

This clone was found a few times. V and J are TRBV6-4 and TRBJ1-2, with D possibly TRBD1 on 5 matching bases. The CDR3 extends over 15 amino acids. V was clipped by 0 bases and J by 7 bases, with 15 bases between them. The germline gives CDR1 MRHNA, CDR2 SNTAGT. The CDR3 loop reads CASSDSPSAGGGYTF. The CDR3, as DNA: TGTGCCAGCAGTGACTCTCCCTCGGCCGGGGGTGGCTACACCTTC.

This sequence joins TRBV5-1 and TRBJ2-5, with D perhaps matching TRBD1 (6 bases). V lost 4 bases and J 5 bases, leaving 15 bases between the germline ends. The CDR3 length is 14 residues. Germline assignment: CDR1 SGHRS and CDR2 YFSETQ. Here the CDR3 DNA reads TGCGCCAGCAGCAACAGGGTCAATGGGGAGACCCAGTACTTC. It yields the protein CASSNRVNGETQYF.

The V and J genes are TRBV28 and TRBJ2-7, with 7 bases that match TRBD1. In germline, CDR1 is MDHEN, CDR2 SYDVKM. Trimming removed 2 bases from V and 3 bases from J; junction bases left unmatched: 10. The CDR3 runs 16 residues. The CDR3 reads CASSLGWDSANYEQYF. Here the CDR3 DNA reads TGTGCCAGCAGTTTAGGTTGGGACAGCGCCAACTACGAGCAGTACTTC.

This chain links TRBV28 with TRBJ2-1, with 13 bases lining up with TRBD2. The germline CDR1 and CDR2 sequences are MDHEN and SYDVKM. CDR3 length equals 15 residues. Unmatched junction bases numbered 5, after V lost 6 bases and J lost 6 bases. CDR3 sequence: CASSRTSGSSNEQFF. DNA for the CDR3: TGTGCCAGCAGCCGGACTAGCGGGAGTAGCAATGAGCAGTTCTTC. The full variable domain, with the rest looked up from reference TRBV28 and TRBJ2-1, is DVKVTQSSRYLVKRTGEKVFLECVQDMDHENMFWYRQDPGLGLRLIYFSYDVKMKEKGDIPEGYSVSREKKERFSLILESASTNQTSMYLCASSRTSGSSNEQFFGPGTRLTVL.

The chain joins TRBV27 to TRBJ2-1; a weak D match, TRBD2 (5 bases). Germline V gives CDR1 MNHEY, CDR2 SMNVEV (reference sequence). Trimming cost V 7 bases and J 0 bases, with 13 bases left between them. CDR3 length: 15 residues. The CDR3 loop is CASTTDLSSYNEQFF. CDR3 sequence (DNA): TGTGCCAGCACTACGGACTTGAGCTCCTACAATGAGCAGTTCTTC.

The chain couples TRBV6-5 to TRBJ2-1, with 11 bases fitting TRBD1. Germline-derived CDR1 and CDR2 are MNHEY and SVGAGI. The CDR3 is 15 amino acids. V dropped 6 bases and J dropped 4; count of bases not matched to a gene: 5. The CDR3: CASSGGQGGYNEQFF. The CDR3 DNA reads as TGTGCCAGCAGCGGGGGACAGGGGGGATACAATGAGCAGTTCTTC.

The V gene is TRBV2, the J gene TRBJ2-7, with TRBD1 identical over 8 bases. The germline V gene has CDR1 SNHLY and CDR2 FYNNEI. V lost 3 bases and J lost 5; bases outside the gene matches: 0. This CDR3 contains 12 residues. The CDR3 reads CASSETGDEQYF. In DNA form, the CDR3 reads TGTGCCAGCAGTGAGACAGGGGACGAGCAGTACTTC.

CDR3 nucleotides: TGTGCCAGCAGTTTATATGCCGGGACAGGTGGCTACACCTTC. Protein sequence: CASSLYAGTGGYTF. The gene calls are TRBV28 and TRBJ1-2, with TRBD1 matching 8 bases. This CDR3 contains 14 residues. Germline trimming cut 1 base from V and 7 bases from J; bases unmatched to any gene: 5. Germline lookup yields CDR1 MDHEN and CDR2 SYDVKM.

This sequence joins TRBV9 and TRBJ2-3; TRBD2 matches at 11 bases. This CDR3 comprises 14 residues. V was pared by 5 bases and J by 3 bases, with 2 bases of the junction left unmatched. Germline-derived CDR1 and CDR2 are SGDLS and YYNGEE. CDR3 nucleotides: TGTGCCAGCAGTCTAGCGGGAGGAACAGATACGCAGTATTTT. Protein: CASSLAGGTDTQYF.

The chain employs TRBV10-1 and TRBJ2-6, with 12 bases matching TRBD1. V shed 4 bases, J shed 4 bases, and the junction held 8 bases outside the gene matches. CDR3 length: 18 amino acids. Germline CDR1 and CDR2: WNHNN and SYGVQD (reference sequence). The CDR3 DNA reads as TGCGCCAGCAGTGGCACCGGGACAGGGGGCTCCGGGGCCAACGTCCTGACTTTC. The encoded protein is CASSGTGTGGSGANVLTF.

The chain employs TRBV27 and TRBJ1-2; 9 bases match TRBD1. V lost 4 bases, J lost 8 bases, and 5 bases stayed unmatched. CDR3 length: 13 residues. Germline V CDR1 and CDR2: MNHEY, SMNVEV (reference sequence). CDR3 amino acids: CASSSQGAGGYTF. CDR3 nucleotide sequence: TGTGCCAGCAGTTCACAGGGGGCGGGCGGCTACACCTTC.

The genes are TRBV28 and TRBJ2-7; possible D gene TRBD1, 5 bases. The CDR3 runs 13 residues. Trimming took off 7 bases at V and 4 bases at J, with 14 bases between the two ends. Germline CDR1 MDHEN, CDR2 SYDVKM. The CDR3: CASTEDTWYEQYF. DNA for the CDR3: TGTGCCAGCACCGAGGACACTTGGTACGAGCAGTACTTC.

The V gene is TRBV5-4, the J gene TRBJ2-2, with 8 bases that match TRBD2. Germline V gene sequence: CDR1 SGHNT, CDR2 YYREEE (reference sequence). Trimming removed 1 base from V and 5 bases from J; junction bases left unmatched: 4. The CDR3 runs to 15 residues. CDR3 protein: CASSLLLAGTGELFF. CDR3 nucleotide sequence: TGTGCCAGCAGCTTGCTTCTAGCGGGTACCGGGGAGCTGTTTTTT. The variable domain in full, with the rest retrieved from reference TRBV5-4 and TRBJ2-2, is ETGVTQSPTHLIKTRGQQVTLRCSSQSGHNTVSWYQQALGQGPQFIFQYYREEENGRGNFPPRFSGLQFPNYSSELNVNALELDDSALYLCASSLLLAGTGELFFGEGSRLTVL.

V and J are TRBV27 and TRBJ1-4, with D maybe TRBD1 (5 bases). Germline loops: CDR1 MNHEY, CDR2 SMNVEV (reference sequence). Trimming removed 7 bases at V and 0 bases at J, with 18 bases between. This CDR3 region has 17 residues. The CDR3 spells CASTGGTANSTNEKLFF. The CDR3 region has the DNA TGTGCCAGCACCGGGGGAACAGCCAATTCAACTAATGAAAAACTGTTTTTT.

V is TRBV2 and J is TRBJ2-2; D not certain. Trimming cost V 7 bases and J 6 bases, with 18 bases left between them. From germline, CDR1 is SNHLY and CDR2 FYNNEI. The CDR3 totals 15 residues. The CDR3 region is CASTQRVLRPGELFF. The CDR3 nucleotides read TGTGCCAGCACACAACGGGTATTACGTCCCGGGGAGCTGTTTTTT.

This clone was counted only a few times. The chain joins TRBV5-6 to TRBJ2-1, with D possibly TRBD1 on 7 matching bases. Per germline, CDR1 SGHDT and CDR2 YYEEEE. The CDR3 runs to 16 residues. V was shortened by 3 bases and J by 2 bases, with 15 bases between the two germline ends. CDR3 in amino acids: CASSWRAGGPYNEQFF. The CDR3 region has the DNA TGTGCCAGCAGCTGGAGGGCAGGGGGTCCCTACAATGAGCAGTTCTTC. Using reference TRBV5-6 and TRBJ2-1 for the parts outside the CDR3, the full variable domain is DAGVTQSPTHLIKTRGQQVTLRCSPKSGHDTVSWYQQALGQGPQFIFQYYEEEERQRGNFPDRFSGHQFPNYSSELNVNALLLGDSALYLCASSWRAGGPYNEQFFGPGTRLTVL.

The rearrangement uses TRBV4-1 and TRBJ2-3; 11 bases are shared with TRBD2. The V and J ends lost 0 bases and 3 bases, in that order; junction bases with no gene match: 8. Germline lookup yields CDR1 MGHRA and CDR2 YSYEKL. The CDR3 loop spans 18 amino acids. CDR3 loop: CASSQDWGLAGGTDTQYF. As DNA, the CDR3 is TGCGCCAGCAGCCAAGACTGGGGGCTAGCGGGGGGTACAGATACGCAGTATTTT.

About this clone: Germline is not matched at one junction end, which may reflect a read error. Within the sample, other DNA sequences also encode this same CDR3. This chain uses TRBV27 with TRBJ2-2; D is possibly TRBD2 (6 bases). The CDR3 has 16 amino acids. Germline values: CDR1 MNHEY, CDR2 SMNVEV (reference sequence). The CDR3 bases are TGCGCCAGCAGTTTGGGGTTAGCGGTAAACACCGGGGAGCTGTTTTTT. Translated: CASSLGLAVNTGELFF.

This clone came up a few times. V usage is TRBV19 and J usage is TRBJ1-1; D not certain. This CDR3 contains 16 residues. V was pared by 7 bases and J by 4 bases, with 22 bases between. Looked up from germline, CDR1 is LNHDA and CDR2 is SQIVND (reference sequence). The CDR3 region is CASKDFGLGKGTEAFF. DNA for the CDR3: TGTGCCAGTAAGGACTTCGGGTTAGGGAAGGGCACTGAAGCTTTCTTT.

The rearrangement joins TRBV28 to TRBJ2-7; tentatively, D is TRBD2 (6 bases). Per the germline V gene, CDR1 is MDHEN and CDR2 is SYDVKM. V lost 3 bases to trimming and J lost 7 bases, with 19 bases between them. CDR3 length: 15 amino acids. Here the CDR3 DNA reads TGTGCCAGCAGTTTCCGTGACGGGAGAGGAGGTGAGCAGTACTTC. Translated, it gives CASSFRDGRGGEQYF. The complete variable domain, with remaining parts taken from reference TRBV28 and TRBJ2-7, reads DVKVTQSSRYLVKRTGEKVFLECVQDMDHENMFWYRQDPGLGLRLIYFSYDVKMKEKGDIPEGYSVSREKKERFSLILESASTNQTSMYLCASSFRDGRGGEQYFGPGTRLTVT.

CDR3 in DNA: TGTGCCAGCAGAATGAGAGGACTAGCGTCCTACAATGAGCAGTTCTTC. It specifies CASRMRGLASYNEQFF. The chain is built from TRBV2 and TRBJ2-1; 9 bases line up with TRBD2. Germline CDR1 and CDR2: SNHLY and FYNNEI. Trimming removed 6 bases from V and 1 base from J; junction bases left unmatched: 7. The CDR3 totals 16 residues.

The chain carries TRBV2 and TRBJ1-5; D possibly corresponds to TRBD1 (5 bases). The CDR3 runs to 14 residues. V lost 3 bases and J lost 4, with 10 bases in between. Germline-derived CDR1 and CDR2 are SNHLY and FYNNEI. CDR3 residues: CASSDRVPNQPQHF. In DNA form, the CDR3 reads TGTGCCAGCAGTGACAGGGTCCCTAATCAGCCCCAGCATTTT.

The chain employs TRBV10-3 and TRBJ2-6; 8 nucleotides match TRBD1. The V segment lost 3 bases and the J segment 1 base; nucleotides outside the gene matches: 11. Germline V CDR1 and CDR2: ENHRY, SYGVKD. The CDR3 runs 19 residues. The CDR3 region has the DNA TGTGCCATCAGTGACCCGAGACAGGGGAGTTTTTCTGGGGCCAACGTCCTGACTTTC. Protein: CAISDPRQGSFSGANVLTF.